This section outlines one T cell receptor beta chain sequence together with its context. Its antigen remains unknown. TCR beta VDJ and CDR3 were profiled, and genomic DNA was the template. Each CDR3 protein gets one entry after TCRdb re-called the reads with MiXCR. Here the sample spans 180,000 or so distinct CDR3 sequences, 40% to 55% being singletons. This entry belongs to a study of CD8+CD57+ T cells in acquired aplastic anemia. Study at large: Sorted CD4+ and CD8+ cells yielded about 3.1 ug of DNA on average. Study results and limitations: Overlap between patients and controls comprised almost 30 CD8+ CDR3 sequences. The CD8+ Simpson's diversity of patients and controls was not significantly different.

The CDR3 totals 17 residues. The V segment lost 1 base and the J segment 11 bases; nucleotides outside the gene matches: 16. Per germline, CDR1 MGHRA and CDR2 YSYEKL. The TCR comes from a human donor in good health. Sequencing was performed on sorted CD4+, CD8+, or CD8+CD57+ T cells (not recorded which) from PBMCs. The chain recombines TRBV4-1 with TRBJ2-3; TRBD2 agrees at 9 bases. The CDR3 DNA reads TGCGCCAGCAGCCAAGGAGGCGGGACTAGCAAAAACAATGAGCAGTATTTT. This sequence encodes CASSQGGGTSKNNEQYF.